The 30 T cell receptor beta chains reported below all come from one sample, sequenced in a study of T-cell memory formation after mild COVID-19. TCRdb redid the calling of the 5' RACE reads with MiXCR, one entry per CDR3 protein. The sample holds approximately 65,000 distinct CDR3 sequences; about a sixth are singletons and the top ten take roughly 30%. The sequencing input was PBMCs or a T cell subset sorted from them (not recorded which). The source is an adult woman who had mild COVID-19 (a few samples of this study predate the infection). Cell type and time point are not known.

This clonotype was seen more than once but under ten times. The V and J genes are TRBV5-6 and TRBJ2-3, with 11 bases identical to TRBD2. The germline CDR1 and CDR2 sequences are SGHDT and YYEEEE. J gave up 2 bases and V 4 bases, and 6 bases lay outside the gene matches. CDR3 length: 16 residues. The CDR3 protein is CASSGLTSGITDTQYF. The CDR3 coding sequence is TGTGCCAGCAGCGGATTGACTAGCGGGATCACAGATACGCAGTATTTT.

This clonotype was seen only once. DNA of the CDR3: TGTGCCAGCAGTTACTGGGCTGGGGGCCAAGAGACCCAGTACTTC. Residues: CASSYWAGGQETQYF. The chain couples TRBV6-2 or TRBV6-3 to TRBJ2-5; D possibly matches TRBD1 or TRBD2 (5 bases each). Germline V gives CDR1 MNHEY, CDR2 SVGEGT. This CDR3 comprises 15 residues. V was trimmed by 1 base and J by 1 base, leaving 10 bases between them.

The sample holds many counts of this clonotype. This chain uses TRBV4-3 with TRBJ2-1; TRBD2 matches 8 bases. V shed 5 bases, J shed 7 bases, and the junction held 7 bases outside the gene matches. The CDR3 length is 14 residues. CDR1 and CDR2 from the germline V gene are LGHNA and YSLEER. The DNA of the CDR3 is TGCGCCAGCAGCTCTCCGGGACTAGGGAATGAGCAGTTCTTC. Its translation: CASSSPGLGNEQFF.

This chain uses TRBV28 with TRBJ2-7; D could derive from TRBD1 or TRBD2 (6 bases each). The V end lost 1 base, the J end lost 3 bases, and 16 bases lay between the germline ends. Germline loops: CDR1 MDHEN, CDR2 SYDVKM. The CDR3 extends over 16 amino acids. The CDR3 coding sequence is TGTGCCAGCAGTTTATTTCGAGGGGGGCCCAACTACGAGCAGTACTTC. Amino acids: CASSLFRGGPNYEQYF.

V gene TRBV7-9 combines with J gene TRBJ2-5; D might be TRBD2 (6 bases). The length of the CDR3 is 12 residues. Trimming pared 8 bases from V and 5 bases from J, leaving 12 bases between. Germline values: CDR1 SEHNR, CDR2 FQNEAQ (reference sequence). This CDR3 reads CASEKGRETQYF. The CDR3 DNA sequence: TGTGCCAGCGAGAAAGGGAGGGAGACCCAGTACTTC.

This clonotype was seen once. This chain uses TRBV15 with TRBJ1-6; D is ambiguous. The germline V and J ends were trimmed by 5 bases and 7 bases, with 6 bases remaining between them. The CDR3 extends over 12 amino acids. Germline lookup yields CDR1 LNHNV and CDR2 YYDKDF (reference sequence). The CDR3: CATSGFNSPLHF. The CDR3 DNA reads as TGTGCCACCAGCGGGTTCAATTCACCCCTCCACTTT.

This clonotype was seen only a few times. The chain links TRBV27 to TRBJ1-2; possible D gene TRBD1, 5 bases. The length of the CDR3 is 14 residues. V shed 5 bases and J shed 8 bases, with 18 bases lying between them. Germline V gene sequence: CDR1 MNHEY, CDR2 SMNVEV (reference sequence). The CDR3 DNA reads TGTGCCAGCAGTCCCTCCGTGGGGGAGGGAGGCTACACCTTC. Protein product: CASSPSVGEGGYTF.

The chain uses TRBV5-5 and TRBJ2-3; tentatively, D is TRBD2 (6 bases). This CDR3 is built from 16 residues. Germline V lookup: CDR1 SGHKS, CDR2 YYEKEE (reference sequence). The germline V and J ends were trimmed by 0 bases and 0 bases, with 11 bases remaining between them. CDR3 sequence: CASSLVSGVSTDTQYF. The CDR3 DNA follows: TGTGCCAGCAGCTTGGTTTCGGGGGTTAGCACAGATACGCAGTATTTT. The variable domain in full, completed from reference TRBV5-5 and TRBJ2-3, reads DAGVTQSPTHLIKTRGQQVTLRCSPISGHKSVSWYQQVLGQGPQFIFQYYEKEERGRGNFPDRFSARQFPNYSSELNVNALLLGDSALYLCASSLVSGVSTDTQYFGPGTRLTVL.

The CDR3 DNA reads TGCAGTGCTAGAGATGCGGGGGGGGGATCCGAAATAAAGACAGGGTCAGGTAGCACTGAAGCTTTCTTT. The encoded protein is CSARDAGGGSEIKTGSGSTEAFF. The chain joins TRBV20-1 to TRBJ1-1; 7 positions agree with TRBD1. With 0 bases clipped from V and 4 bases from J, the junction kept 32 bases outside the gene matches. This CDR3 comprises 23 residues. CDR1 is DFQATT, CDR2 SNEGSKA, per germline (reference sequence).

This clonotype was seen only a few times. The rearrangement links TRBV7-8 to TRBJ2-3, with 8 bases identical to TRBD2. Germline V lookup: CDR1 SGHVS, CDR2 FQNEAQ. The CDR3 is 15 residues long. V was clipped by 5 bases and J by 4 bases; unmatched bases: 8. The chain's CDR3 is CASSPKRELSDTQYF. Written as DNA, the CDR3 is TGTGCCAGCAGCCCCAAGCGGGAGCTCTCAGATACGCAGTATTTT.

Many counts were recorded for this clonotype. As DNA, the CDR3 is TGCAGCGTTGAAGAGGGACTAGCGGGGGGCCCCTACAATGAGCAGTTCTTC. Translation gives CSVEEGLAGGPYNEQFF. The chain uses TRBV29-1 and TRBJ2-1; 15 bases line up with TRBD2. V shed 0 bases, J shed 2 bases, and the junction held 2 bases outside the gene matches. Germline loops: CDR1 SQVTM, CDR2 ANQGSEA. The length of the CDR3 is 17 residues.

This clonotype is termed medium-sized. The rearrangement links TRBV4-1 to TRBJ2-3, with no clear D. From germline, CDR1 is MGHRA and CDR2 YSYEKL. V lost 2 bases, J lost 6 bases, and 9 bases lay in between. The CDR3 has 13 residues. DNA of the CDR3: TGCGCCAGCAGCCAACCTAACGGGGATACGCAGTATTTT. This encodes CASSQPNGDTQYF.

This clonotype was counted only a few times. CDR3 region: CASSFFRDAGDTHF. Here the CDR3 DNA reads TGTGCCAGCAGTTTCTTCCGGGACGCAGGGGATACACATTTT. The chain combines TRBV27 with TRBJ1-5; tentative D call: TRBD1 (6 bases). Germline CDR1 reads MNHEY; CDR2 reads SMNVEV (reference sequence). V was shortened by 3 bases and J by 16 bases, with 22 bases between the two germline ends. This CDR3 region has 14 residues.

CDR3 sequence (DNA): TGTGCCAGCAGCCCTTTCCCCGGGACTAGCGGGAGGGCTTTCCCAGATACGCAGTATTTT. It specifies CASSPFPGTSGRAFPDTQYF. J is TRBJ2-3 and V is TRBV11-1; TRBD2 aligns across 16 bases. Germline CDR1 reads SGHAT; CDR2 reads FQDESV (reference sequence). Losses at the gene ends were 5 bases for V and 4 bases for J; bases not matched to a gene: 15. The CDR3 has 20 amino acids.

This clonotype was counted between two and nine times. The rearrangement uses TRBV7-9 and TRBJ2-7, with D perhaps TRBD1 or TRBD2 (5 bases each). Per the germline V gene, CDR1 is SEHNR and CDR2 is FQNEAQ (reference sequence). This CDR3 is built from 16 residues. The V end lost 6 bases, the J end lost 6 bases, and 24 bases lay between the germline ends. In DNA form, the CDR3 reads TGTGCCAGCAGTCGCACATCAACCGGGGCCGGCGGCGAGCAGTACTTC. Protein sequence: CASSRTSTGAGGEQYF.

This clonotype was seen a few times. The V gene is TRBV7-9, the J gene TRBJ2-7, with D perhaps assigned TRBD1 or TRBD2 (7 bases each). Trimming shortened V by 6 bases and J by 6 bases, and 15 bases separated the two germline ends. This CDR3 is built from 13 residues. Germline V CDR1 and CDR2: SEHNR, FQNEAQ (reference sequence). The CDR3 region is CASRSFRGGEQYF. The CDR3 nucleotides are TGTGCCAGCAGGTCCTTCAGGGGGGGCGAGCAGTACTTC.

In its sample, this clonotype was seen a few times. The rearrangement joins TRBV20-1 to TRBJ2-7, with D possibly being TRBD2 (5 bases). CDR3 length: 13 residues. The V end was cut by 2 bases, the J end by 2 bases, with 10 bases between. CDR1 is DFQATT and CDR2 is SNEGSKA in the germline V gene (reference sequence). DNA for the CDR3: TGCAGTGCTAGACAGGACGGGACCTACGAGCAGTACTTC. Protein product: CSARQDGTYEQYF.

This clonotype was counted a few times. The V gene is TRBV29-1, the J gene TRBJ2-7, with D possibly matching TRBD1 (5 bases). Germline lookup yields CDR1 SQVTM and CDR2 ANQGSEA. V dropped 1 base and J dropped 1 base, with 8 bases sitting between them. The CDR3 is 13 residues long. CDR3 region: CSVEGGRSYEQYF. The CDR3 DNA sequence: TGCAGCGTTGAAGGGGGCAGATCCTACGAGCAGTACTTC.

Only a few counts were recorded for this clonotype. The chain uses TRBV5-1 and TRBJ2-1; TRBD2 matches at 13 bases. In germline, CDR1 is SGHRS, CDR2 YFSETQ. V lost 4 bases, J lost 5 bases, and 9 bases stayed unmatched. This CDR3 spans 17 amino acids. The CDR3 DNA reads TGCGCCAGCAGCCCCCGACTAGCGGGGGGTCCCAACAATGAGCAGTTCTTC. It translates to CASSPRLAGGPNNEQFF.

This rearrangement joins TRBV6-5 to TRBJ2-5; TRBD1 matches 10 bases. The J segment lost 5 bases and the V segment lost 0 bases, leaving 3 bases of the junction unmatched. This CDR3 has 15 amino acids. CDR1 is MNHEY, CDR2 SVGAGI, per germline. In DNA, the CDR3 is TGTGCCAGCAGTTACTCCGGGACAGGGGACGAGACCCAGTACTTC. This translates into CASSYSGTGDETQYF.

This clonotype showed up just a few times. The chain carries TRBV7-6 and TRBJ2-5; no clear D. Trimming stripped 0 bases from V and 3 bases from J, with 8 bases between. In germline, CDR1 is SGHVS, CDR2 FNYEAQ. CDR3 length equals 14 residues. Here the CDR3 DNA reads TGTGCCAGCAGCTTAGCGCGAGGTGAAGAGACCCAGTACTTC. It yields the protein CASSLARGEETQYF. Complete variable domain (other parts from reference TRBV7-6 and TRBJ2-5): GAGVSQSPRYKVTKRGQDVALRCDPISGHVSLYWYRQALGQGPEFLTYFNYEAQQDKSGLPNDRFSAERPEGSISTLTIQRTEQRDSAMYRCASSLARGEETQYFGPGTRLLVL.

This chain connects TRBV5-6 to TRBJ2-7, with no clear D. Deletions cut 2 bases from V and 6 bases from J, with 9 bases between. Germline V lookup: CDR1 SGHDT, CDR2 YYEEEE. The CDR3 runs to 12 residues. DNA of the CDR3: TGTGCCAGCAGCTTTGGCTCCACCGAGCAGTACTTC. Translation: CASSFGSTEQYF. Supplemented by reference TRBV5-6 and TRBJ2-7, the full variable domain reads DAGVTQSPTHLIKTRGQQVTLRCSPKSGHDTVSWYQQALGQGPQFIFQYYEEEERQRGNFPDRFSGHQFPNYSSELNVNALLLGDSALYLCASSFGSTEQYFGPGTRLTVT.

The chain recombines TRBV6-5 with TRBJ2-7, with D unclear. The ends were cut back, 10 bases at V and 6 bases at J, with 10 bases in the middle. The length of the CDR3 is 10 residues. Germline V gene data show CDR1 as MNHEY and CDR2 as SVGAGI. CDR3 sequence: CATLSGEQYF. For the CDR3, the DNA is TGTGCCACCTTGTCCGGCGAGCAGTACTTC.

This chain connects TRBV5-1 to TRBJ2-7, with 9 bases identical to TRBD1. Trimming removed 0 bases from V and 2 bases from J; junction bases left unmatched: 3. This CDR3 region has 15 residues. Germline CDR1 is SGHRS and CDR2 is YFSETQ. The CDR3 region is CASSLAGTGTYEQYF. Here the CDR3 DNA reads TGCGCCAGCAGCTTGGCCGGGACAGGGACCTACGAGCAGTACTTC.

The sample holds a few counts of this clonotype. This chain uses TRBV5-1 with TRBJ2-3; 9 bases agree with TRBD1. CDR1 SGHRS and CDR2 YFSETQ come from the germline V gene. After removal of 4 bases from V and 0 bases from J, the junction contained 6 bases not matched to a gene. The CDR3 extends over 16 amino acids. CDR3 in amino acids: CASSPGDRASTDTQYF. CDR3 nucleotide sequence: TGCGCCAGCAGCCCGGGGGACAGGGCCAGCACAGATACGCAGTATTTT. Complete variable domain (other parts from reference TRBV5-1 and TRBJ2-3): KAGVTQTPRYLIKTRGQQVTLSCSPISGHRSVSWYQQTPGQGLQFLFEYFSETQRNKGNFPGRFSGRQFSNSRSEMNVSTLELGDSALYLCASSPGDRASTDTQYFGPGTRLTVL.

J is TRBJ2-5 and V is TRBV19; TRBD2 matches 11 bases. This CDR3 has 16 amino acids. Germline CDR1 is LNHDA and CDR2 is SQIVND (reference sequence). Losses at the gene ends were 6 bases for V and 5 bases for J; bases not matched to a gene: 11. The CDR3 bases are TGTGCCAGTAGCTTCACCGGGACTAGCGGCGGGGAGACCCAGTACTTC. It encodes CASSFTGTSGGETQYF.

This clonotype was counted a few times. The CDR3 protein is CATSRDLAGGNNEQFF. Here the CDR3 DNA reads TGTGCCACCAGCAGAGATTTAGCGGGGGGCAACAATGAGCAGTTCTTC. This chain links TRBV15 with TRBJ2-1; 10 bases align to TRBD2. The V gene end was trimmed by 0 bases and the J gene end by 5 bases; junction bases not matched to a gene: 4. Per the germline V gene, CDR1 is LNHNV and CDR2 is YYDKDF (reference sequence). The CDR3 is 16 residues long. The full variable domain, in which reference TRBV15 and TRBJ2-1 provide the parts outside the CDR3, is DAMVIQNPRYQVTQFGKPVTLSCSQTLNHNVMYWYQQKSSQAPKLLFHYYDKDFNNEADTPDNFQSRRPNTSFCFLDIRSPGLGDTAMYLCATSRDLAGGNNEQFFGPGTRLTVL.

The CDR3 DNA reads TGTGCCAGCAGTTACGGGGAGGGAGAGTCTGAGACCCAGTACTTC. It is translated as CASSYGEGESETQYF. The genes are TRBV6-5 and TRBJ2-5, with 7 nucleotides matching TRBD2. Germline V CDR1 and CDR2: MNHEY, SVGAGI. Trimming at V came to 2 bases and at J to 5 bases, leaving 8 bases not matched to a gene. The CDR3 runs 15 residues.

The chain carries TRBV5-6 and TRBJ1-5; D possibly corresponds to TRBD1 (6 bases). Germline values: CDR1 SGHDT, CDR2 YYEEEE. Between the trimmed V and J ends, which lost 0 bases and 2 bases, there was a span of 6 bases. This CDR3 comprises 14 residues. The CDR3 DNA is TGTGCCAGCAGCTTGGAGGGGGGCAATCAGCCCCAGCATTTT. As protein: CASSLEGGNQPQHF.

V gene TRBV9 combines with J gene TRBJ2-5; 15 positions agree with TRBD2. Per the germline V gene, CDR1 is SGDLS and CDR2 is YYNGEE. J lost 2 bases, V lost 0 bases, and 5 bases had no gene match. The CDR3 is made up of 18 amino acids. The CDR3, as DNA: TGTGCCAGCAGCGTAGCCCTCGGACTAGCGGGAGGGCAAGAGACCCAGTACTTC. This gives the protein CASSVALGLAGGQETQYF.